The clone carrying this T cell receptor beta chain has more than one count but fewer than ten. The target antigen is unknown. Use of 60 Vbeta and 13 Jbeta primers characterized the PCR. Clones were read by immunoSEQ multiplex PCR, and TCRdb kept only the in-frame ones, dropping some. The sample has 150,000 or so clones, roughly 80% seen once. Germline loops: CDR1 SGHRS, CDR2 YFSETQ. This CDR3 contains 18 residues. The source of the sample is a study of cytomegalovirus exposure and HLA in healthy donors. Study-level results: The study labeled 150 to 200 TCR beta chains cytomegalovirus-associated. Earlier analysis found most TCR beta V segments productive about 90% or about 30% of the time.

Sequenced input: PBMCs. The chain links TRBV5-1 to TRBJ2-5, with 15 bases lining up with TRBD2. TRBJ2-7 matches the DNA end more closely, so the J call is doubtful. The sequence was obtained from a man aged 45-65 years in good health and CMV-seropositive. The CDR3 nucleotides read TGCGCCAGCACATCCGGCGGACTAGCGGGAGGGAGGGACTACGAGCAGTACTTC. The encoded protein is CASTSGGLAGGRDYEQYF.